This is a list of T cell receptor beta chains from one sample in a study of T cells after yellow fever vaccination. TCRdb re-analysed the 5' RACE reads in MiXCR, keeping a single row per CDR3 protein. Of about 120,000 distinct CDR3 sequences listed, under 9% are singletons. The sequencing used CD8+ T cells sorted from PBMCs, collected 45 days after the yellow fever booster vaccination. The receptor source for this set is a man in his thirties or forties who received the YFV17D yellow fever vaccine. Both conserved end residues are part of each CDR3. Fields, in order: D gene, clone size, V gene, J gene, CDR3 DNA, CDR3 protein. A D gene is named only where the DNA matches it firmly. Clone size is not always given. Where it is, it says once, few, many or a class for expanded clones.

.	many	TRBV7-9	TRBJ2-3	TGTGCCAGCAGCGATACAGATACGCAGTATTTT	CASSDTDTQYF
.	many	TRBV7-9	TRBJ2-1	TGTGCCAGCAGCGCCGCGGGGCAGGGTATTTACAATGAGCAGTTCTTC	CASSAAGQGIYNEQFF
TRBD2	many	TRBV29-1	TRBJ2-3	TGCAGCGTCTCTTTTGGGGCGGGAGGAGGACTGGCAGATACGCAGTATTTT	CSVSFGAGGGLADTQYF
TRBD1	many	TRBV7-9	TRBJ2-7	TGTGCCAGCACCCGGGACAGGGGTTACGAGCAGTACTTC	CASTRDRGYEQYF
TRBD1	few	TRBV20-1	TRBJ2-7	TGCAGTGCTAGAGAACAGGGGGCCGAGCAGTACTTC	CSAREQGAEQYF
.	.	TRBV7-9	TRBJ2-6	TGTGCCAGCAGCTTAGGGTACTTCTACTCTGGGGCCAACGTCCTGACTTTC	CASSLGYFYSGANVLTF
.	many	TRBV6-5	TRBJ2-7	TGTGCCAGCAGTTATCAAGACGGAGCCTACGAGCAGTACTTC	CASSYQDGAYEQYF
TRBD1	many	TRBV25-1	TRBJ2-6	TGTGCCAGCAGTGAATATGCACGGACAGGGGGCTCTGGGGCCAACGTCCTGACTTTC	CASSEYARTGGSGANVLTF
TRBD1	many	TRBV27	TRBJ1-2	TGTGCCAGCAGTTTAGGGACAGGGGTCCGGGGCTACACCTTC	CASSLGTGVRGYTF
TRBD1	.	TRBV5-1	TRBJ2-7	TGCGCCAGCAGCTCGGGACAGGGGAACTACGAGCAGTACTTC	CASSSGQGNYEQYF
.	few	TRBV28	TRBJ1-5	TGTGCCAGCAGTTCCGAGGTTGGCAATCAGCCCCAGCATTTT	CASSSEVGNQPQHF
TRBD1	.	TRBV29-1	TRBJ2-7	TGCAGCGTTGTGGGGACAGCCAACCTGCCCTACGAGCAGTACTTC	CSVVGTANLPYEQYF
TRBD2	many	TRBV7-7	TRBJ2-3	TGTGCCAGCAGCTCAGGACTAGCGGGGTGGGATACGCAGTATTTT	CASSSGLAGWDTQYF
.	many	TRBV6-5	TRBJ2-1	TGTGCCAGCAGTTTTGGAGATTACAATGAGCAGTTCTTC	CASSFGDYNEQFF
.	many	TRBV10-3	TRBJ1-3	TGTGCCATCAGTGATCAAACGGGAGAACTGGGAAACACCATATATTTT	CAISDQTGELGNTIYF
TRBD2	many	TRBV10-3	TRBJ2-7	TGTGCCACCAAGACTAGCGGAGACTCCTACGAGCAGTACTTC	CATKTSGDSYEQYF
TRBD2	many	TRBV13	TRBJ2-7	TGTGCCAGCAGACCGGGACTAGCGGGAGGAGAGCAGTACTTC	CASRPGLAGGEQYF
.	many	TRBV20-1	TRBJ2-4	TGCAGTGCTAGGTCCCCAGGGGAGGAAGACATTCAGTACTTC	CSARSPGEEDIQYF
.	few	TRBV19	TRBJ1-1	TGTGCCAGTAGTACCTGGAACACTGAAGCTTTCTTT	CASSTWNTEAFF
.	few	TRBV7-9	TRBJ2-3	TGTGCCAGCAGCCCCCCGGAGGCAGATACGCAGTATTTT	CASSPPEADTQYF
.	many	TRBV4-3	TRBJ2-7	TGCGCCAGCAGCCAAGATCTAGATGGCTACGAGCAGTACTTC	CASSQDLDGYEQYF
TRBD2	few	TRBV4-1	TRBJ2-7	TGCGCCAGCAGCCAGCTAGCGGGAGGTTACTACGAGCAGTACTTC	CASSQLAGGYYEQYF
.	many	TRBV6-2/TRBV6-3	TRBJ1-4	TGTGCCAGCAACAGCGTCGGAAAACTGTTTTTT	CASNSVGKLFF
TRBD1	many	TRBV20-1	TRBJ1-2	TGCAGTGCTAGATGGACAGGGGGCCATGGCTACACCTTC	CSARWTGGHGYTF
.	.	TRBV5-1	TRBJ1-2	TGCGCCAGCAGGCTTGGGGGGTCTTCGGATGGCTACACCTTC	CASRLGGSSDGYTF
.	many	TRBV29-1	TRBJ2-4	TGCAGCGTTGTTACGACAGACAAAAACATTCAGTACTTC	CSVVTTDKNIQYF
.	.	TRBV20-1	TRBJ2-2	TGCAGTGCCATATCCCCGCAGGTTTACACCGGGGAGCTGTTTTTT	CSAISPQVYTGELFF
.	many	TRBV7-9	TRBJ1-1	TGTGCCAGCAGCTCAGTCACAGGGTCCACTGAAGCTTTCTTT	CASSSVTGSTEAFF
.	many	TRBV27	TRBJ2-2	TGTGCCAGCAGTTTGGGGGGGCAGGCCGGGGAGCTGTTTTTT	CASSLGGQAGELFF
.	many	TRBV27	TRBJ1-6	TGTGCCAGCAGTTGGGACGATAATTCACCCCTCCACTTT	CASSWDDNSPLHF
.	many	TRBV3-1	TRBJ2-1	TGTGCCAGCAGTCCCCCGTTAGGCCAGGCAACCTACAATGAGCAGTTCTTC	CASSPPLGQATYNEQFF
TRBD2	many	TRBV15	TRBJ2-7	TGTGCCACCAGCAGAGATAGGCTAGCGGGGGAGCAGTACTTC	CATSRDRLAGEQYF
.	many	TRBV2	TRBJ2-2	TGTGCCAACATTTTCTGGAACACCGGGGAGCTGTTTTTT	CANIFWNTGELFF
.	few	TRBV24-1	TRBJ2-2	TGTGCCACCAGGGCCACAGGGTCCACCGGGGAGCTGTTTTTT	CATRATGSTGELFF
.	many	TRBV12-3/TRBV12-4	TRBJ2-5	TGTGCCAGCAGCCCCTCAGGGGGGGAGACCCAGTACTTC	CASSPSGGETQYF
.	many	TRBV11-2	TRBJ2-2	TGTGCCAGCAGCTTAAAATTTGGGGCGGCTACAATAAACACCGGGGAGCTGTTTTTT	CASSLKFGAATINTGELFF
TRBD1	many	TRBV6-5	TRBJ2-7	TGTGCCAGCAGTTACTCTACAGGGGTGGGCGAGCAGTACTTC	CASSYSTGVGEQYF
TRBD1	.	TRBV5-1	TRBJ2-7	TGCGCCAGCAGCGTGGGACAGGCGAGCTCCTACGAGCAGTACTTC	CASSVGQASSYEQYF
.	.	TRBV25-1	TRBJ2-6	TGTGCCAGCAGTGGGTACTCTGGGGCCAACGTCCTGACTTTC	CASSGYSGANVLTF
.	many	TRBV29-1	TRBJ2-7	TGCAGCGCCTGGACCCCAACCGATTACGAGCAGTACTTC	CSAWTPTDYEQYF
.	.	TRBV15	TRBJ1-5	TGTGCCACCAGCAGAGACCCCGGAGACTCCGGCATTCAGCCCCAGCATTTT	CATSRDPGDSGIQPQHF
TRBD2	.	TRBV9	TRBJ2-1	TGTGCCAGCAGCCTGGACCCGGGACTAGCGGGGCTCGGCTCCTACAATGAGCAGTTCTTC	CASSLDPGLAGLGSYNEQFF
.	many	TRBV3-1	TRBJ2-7	TGTGCCAGCAGCCGGAACAGTAGGGGCGAGCAGTACTTC	CASSRNSRGEQYF
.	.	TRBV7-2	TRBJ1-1	TGTGCCAGCAGCTTTGGGGCACAGGATTGGACTGAAGCTTTCTTT	CASSFGAQDWTEAFF
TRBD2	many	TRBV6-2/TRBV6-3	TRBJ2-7	TGTGCCAGCAGAGAGGGACTAGCGGGAGTGGGATACGAGCAGTACTTC	CASREGLAGVGYEQYF
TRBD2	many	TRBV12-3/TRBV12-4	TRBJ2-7	TGTGCCAGCAGTTTAGGCGGGAGGTACGAGCAGTACTTC	CASSLGGRYEQYF
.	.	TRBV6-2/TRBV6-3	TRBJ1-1	TGTGCCAGCGGGGAGTCCGGGACGGCTTTCTTT	CASGESGTAFF
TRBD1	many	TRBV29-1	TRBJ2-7	TGCAGCGTTGTTGGGGGAGGACAGGGTCCCCTCTACGAGCAGTACTTC	CSVVGGGQGPLYEQYF
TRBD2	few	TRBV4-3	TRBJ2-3	TGCGCCAGCAGCCAACTTCTGAAGCGGGAGCACACAGATACGCAGTATTTT	CASSQLLKREHTDTQYF
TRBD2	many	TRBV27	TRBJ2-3	TGTGCCAGCAGTGTTATCCTCCGTAGCGGGGCTAGCACAGATACGCAGTATTTT	CASSVILRSGASTDTQYF
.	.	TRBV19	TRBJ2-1	TGTGCCAGTAGTATAGGACAGGTCTACAATGAGCAGTTCTTC	CASSIGQVYNEQFF
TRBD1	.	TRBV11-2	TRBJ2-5	TGTGCCAGCAGCTCGACAGGACAGGAAGAGACCCAGTACTTC	CASSSTGQEETQYF
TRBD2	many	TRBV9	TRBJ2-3	TGTGCCAGCAGCGTAGTGGAAGCGGGAGGTACAGATACGCAGTATTTT	CASSVVEAGGTDTQYF
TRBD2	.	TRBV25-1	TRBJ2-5	TGTGCCAGCATAGGGGCTAGCGGCCAAGAGACCCAGTACTTC	CASIGASGQETQYF
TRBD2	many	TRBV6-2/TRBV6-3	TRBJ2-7	TGTGCCAGCAGTTACTCGATTGCGGGAGGGAGCTCCTACGAGCAGTACTTC	CASSYSIAGGSSYEQYF
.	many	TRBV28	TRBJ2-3	TGTGCCAGCTTGTCGCGGGCAACAGATACGCAGTATTTT	CASLSRATDTQYF